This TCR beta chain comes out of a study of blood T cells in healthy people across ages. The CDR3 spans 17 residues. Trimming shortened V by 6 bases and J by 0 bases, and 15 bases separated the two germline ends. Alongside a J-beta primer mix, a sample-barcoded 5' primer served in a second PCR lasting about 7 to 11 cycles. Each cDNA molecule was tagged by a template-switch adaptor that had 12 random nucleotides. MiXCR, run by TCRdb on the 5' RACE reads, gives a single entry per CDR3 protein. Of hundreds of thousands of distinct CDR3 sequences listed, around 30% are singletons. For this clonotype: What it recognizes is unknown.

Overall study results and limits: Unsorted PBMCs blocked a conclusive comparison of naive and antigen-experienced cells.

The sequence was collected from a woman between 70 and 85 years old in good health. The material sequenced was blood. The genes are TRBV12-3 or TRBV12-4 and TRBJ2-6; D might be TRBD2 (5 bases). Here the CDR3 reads CASSHVSGSSGANVLTF. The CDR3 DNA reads TGTGCCAGCAGCCACGTCTCTGGGAGCTCTGGGGCCAACGTCCTGACTTTC.